The text below deals with one T cell receptor (beta chain). The antigen is not known. The PCR ran on 60 Vbeta and 13 Jbeta primers. Assay used: immunoSEQ multiplex PCR; TCRdb lists only in-frame clones, some missing. The data hold hundreds of thousands of clones, with over 75% observed a single time. The data were obtained in a study of cytomegalovirus exposure and HLA in healthy donors. The study's findings and limits: V- and J-gene trimming of TCR beta was linked (in a later analysis) to a missense DCLRE1C variant. For most subjects, TCR beta sequences were reported to predict HLA-A and HLA-B alleles with accuracy.

Sequencing was carried out using PBMCs. This receptor was identified in a male donor in good health and CMV-seronegative.

The CDR3 nucleotides read TGTGCCAGCTCACCATCAACTATAGCGGGAGGGCCTGAGCAGTTCTTC. Protein: CASSPSTIAGGPEQFF. The chain is built from TRBV18 and TRBJ2-1; the match to TRBD2 covers 11 bases. The CDR3 runs 16 residues. Germline loops: CDR1 KGHSH, CDR2 LQKENI. V was pared by 2 bases and J by 9 bases, with 9 bases of the junction left unmatched.